The 21 T cell receptor beta chains presented below share a single source sample, sequenced in a study of cytomegalovirus exposure and HLA in healthy donors. Primers: 60 Vbeta forward and 13 Jbeta reverse. TCRdb's copy holds only in-frame clones and misses some; the assay was immunoSEQ multiplex PCR. The data show roughly 100,000 clones, about four fifths seen once. The sequencing input was PBMCs. The receptors were gathered from a man aged 35 to 55 in good health and CMV-seronegative.

The V gene is TRBV27, the J gene TRBJ1-6; no clear D gene. The V and J ends lost 2 bases and 5 bases respectively, with 10 bases between them. The CDR3 totals 15 residues. Germline assignment: CDR1 MNHEY and CDR2 SMNVEV (reference sequence). CDR3 sequence: CASSLGWPHNSPLHF. In nucleotides, the CDR3 is TGTGCCAGCAGTTTAGGTTGGCCCCATAATTCACCCCTCCACTTT.

The rearrangement uses TRBV5-1 and TRBJ2-4; the D gene is possibly TRBD1 (5 bases). Trimming shortened V by 0 bases and J by 2 bases, and 12 bases separated the two germline ends. The CDR3 loop spans 16 amino acids. Germline-derived CDR1 and CDR2 are SGHRS and YFSETQ. As DNA, the CDR3 is TGCGCCAGCAGCTTGGAGGCAGGGCTAACCAAAAACATTCAGTACTTC. This sequence encodes CASSLEAGLTKNIQYF.

This clone has a handful of counts. This CDR3 is CASSLGGSGGTFF. CDR3 DNA sequence: TGTGCCAGCAGTTTAGGGGGATCGGGAGGGACTTTCTTT. The chain has TRBV28 and TRBJ1-1, with D perhaps matching TRBD1 (5 bases). The CDR3 loop spans 13 amino acids. CDR1 and CDR2 (germline): MDHEN, SYDVKM. Trimming took off 2 bases at V and 12 bases at J, with 16 bases between the two ends.

This sequence joins TRBV30 and TRBJ2-1; 9 nucleotides agree with TRBD2. With V trimmed by 4 bases and J by 9 bases, 16 bases remained unmatched. In germline, CDR1 is GTSNPN, CDR2 SVGIG (reference sequence). CDR3 length equals 16 residues. As DNA, the CDR3 is TGTGCCTGGACCAAACCGTGGGGGACTAGCTTTGGTGAGCAGTTCTTC. Translated: CAWTKPWGTSFGEQFF.

This clone was detected only once. The chain recombines TRBV2 with TRBJ1-4; TRBD1 is a possible D gene (5 bases). Germline lookup yields CDR1 SNHLY and CDR2 FYNNEI. Trimming removed 6 bases at V and 6 bases at J, with 17 bases between. The CDR3 is 15 amino acids. The CDR3 region has the DNA TGTGCCAGCAGCGCCGCCGGGACTGCGCATGAAAAACTGTTTTTT. It yields the protein CASSAAGTAHEKLFF.

The chain combines TRBV4-3 with TRBJ2-1; tentative D call: TRBD2 (7 bases). Trimming removed 3 bases from V and 14 bases from J, with 23 bases in between. CDR1 is LGHNA, CDR2 YSLEER, per germline. The CDR3 totals 15 residues. In DNA form, the CDR3 reads TGCGCCAGCAGCCAGAGGCGGGGCGGGGGCCTGCCGGAGTTCTTC. Amino acid sequence: CASSQRRGGGLPEFF.

This clone came up a few times. J is TRBJ2-1 and V is TRBV5-4; D possibly corresponds to TRBD1 (5 bases). CDR1 and CDR2 (germline): SGHNT, YYREEE (reference sequence). Trimming removed 4 bases from V and 9 bases from J, with 17 bases in between. There are 14 residues in the CDR3. CDR3 residues: CASSQPLTVGEQFF. The CDR3, as DNA: TGTGCCAGCAGCCAGCCGCTGACAGTGGGTGAGCAGTTCTTC. The entire variable domain, with the rest obtained from reference TRBV5-4 and TRBJ2-1, is as follows: ETGVTQSPTHLIKTRGQQVTLRCSSQSGHNTVSWYQQALGQGPQFIFQYYREEENGRGNFPPRFSGLQFPNYSSELNVNALELDDSALYLCASSQPLTVGEQFFGPGTRLTVL.

This rearrangement joins TRBV27 to TRBJ1-1; D might be TRBD1 (5 bases). The CDR3 covers 14 residues. V was clipped by 4 bases and J by 0 bases, with 9 bases between them. Germline-derived CDR1 and CDR2 are MNHEY and SMNVEV (reference sequence). In nucleotides, the CDR3 is TGTGCCAGCAGTTCCGGACATTTGAACACTGAAGCTTTCTTT. Translation: CASSSGHLNTEAFF.

The chain joins TRBV5-4 to TRBJ2-1; 10 nucleotides line up with TRBD2. This CDR3 comprises 17 residues. With V trimmed by 0 bases and J by 0 bases, 3 bases remained unmatched. CDR1 and CDR2 from the germline V gene are SGHNT and YYREEE (reference sequence). The CDR3 spells CASSLGLAGASYNEQFF. The CDR3, as DNA: TGTGCCAGCAGCTTGGGGCTAGCGGGGGCCTCCTACAATGAGCAGTTCTTC.

The chain employs TRBV5-1 and TRBJ2-5; D is possibly TRBD2 (5 bases). Germline CDR1 reads SGHRS; CDR2 reads YFSETQ. This CDR3 is built from 15 residues. V gave up 0 bases and J gave up 3 bases, with 12 bases separating them. CDR3 nucleotide sequence: TGCGCCAGCAGCTTGGTGGCCATTAGCGAAGAGACCCAGTACTTC. Its translation: CASSLVAISEETQYF. Variable domain in full (rest from reference TRBV5-1 and TRBJ2-5): KAGVTQTPRYLIKTRGQQVTLSCSPISGHRSVSWYQQTPGQGLQFLFEYFSETQRNKGNFPGRFSGRQFSNSRSEMNVSTLELGDSALYLCASSLVAISEETQYFGPGTRLLVL.

Relative to its sample, this clone is medium-sized. The chain recombines TRBV2 with TRBJ2-1, with D tentatively TRBD2 (6 bases). The V gene lost 4 bases and the J gene lost 4 bases, with 11 bases spanning the gap. The CDR3 is 14 residues long. Germline CDR1 and CDR2: SNHLY and FYNNEI. The CDR3 sequence: CASSVGGVYNEQFF. CDR3 sequence (DNA): TGTGCCAGCAGTGTCGGCGGGGTGTACAATGAGCAGTTCTTC.

The rearrangement links TRBV10-2 to TRBJ1-1; D gene uncertain. Germline CDR1 is WSHSY and CDR2 is SAAADI. Trimming removed 4 bases at V and 5 bases at J, with 11 bases between. This CDR3 region has 13 residues. The CDR3 sequence is CASSVHSETEAFF. CDR3 sequence (DNA): TGCGCCAGCAGTGTTCACAGTGAGACTGAAGCTTTCTTT.

The chain recombines TRBV10-1 with TRBJ1-5; 9 bases map to TRBD1. CDR1 and CDR2 (germline): WNHNN, SYGVQD (reference sequence). V lost 4 bases and J lost 7; bases outside the gene matches: 2. CDR3 size: 13 residues. CDR3 residues: CASSAGTGQPQHF. In DNA, the CDR3 is TGCGCCAGCAGTGCCGGGACAGGGCAGCCCCAGCATTTT.

This clone was counted a few times. V and J are TRBV5-1 and TRBJ2-7, with D perhaps TRBD2 (7 bases). Between the trimmed V and J ends, which lost 4 bases and 3 bases, there was a span of 14 bases. Germline V CDR1 and CDR2: SGHRS, YFSETQ. The CDR3 runs to 14 residues. Here the CDR3 reads CASSLGGVGYEQYF. The CDR3 DNA follows: TGCGCCAGCAGCCTAGGGGGGGTCGGCTACGAGCAGTACTTC.

The chain employs TRBV6-5 and TRBJ2-7; possible D gene TRBD1, 6 bases. The germline V gene has CDR1 MNHEY and CDR2 SVGAGI. The V gene lost 6 bases and the J gene lost 2 bases, with 14 bases spanning the gap. CDR3 length: 14 residues. CDR3: CASRGSTGTYEQYF. In nucleotides, the CDR3 is TGTGCCAGCAGGGGATCGACAGGAACCTACGAGCAGTACTTC.

This sequence joins TRBV13 and TRBJ2-7; TRBD2 aligns across 12 bases. CDR3 length: 16 amino acids. V lost 0 bases to trimming and J lost 0 bases; unmatched junction nucleotides: 0. CDR1 PRHDT and CDR2 FYEKMQ come from the germline V gene (reference sequence). The CDR3 nucleotides read TGTGCCAGCAGCTTAGGGACTAGCGGGGGCTCCTACGAGCAGTACTTC. Translation gives CASSLGTSGGSYEQYF. Based on the CDR3 plus reference TRBV13 and TRBJ2-7, the full variable domain is AAGVIQSPRHLIKEKRETATLKCYPIPRHDTVYWYQQGPGQDPQFLISFYEKMQSDKGSIPDRFSAQQFSDYHSELNMSSLELGDSALYFCASSLGTSGGSYEQYFGPGTRLTVT.

The chain couples TRBV7-9 to TRBJ2-7; 14 positions match TRBD2. CDR3 length: 15 residues. CDR1 SEHNR and CDR2 FQNEAQ come from the germline V gene (reference sequence). J gave up 2 bases and V 5 bases, and 2 bases lay outside the gene matches. For the CDR3, the DNA is TGTGCCAGCAGCGCGGGACTAGCGGGGGCCTACGAGCAGTACTTC. Translating gives CASSAGLAGAYEQYF.

The rearrangement uses TRBV15 and TRBJ2-7; tentatively, D is TRBD2 (6 bases). This CDR3 is 15 amino acids long. V was clipped by 0 bases and J by 2 bases, with 11 bases between them. Germline V gene lookup returns CDR1 LNHNV and CDR2 YYDKDF (reference sequence). The CDR3 nucleotides are TGTGCCACCAGCAGAGATCCTGGCGGGGCCTACGAGCAGTACTTC. Translated: CATSRDPGGAYEQYF.

This sequence joins TRBV5-4 and TRBJ2-1; 8 bases are shared with TRBD1. This CDR3 spans 15 amino acids. V shed 5 bases, J shed 1 base, and the junction held 5 bases outside the gene matches. The germline V gene encodes CDR1 SGHNT and CDR2 YYREEE (reference sequence). This chain's CDR3 is CASRPDRASYNEQFF. The CDR3 DNA reads TGTGCCAGCAGACCGGACAGGGCTTCCTACAATGAGCAGTTCTTC.

This rearrangement joins TRBV5-1 to TRBJ2-7, with 7 bases that match TRBD2. The CDR3 contains 16 residues. The germline V gene has CDR1 SGHRS and CDR2 YFSETQ. V lost 3 bases and J lost 0; bases outside the gene matches: 9. The CDR3 region is CASSYGAGRLSYEQYF. The CDR3 DNA reads TGCGCCAGCAGCTACGGAGCGGGACGGCTCTCCTACGAGCAGTACTTC.

This chain uses TRBV18 with TRBJ1-2; a weak D match, TRBD1 (6 bases). V shed 4 bases and J shed 1 base, with 16 bases lying between them. The CDR3 has 16 amino acids. Germline V lookup: CDR1 KGHSH, CDR2 LQKENI. In DNA, the CDR3 is TGTGCCAGCTCACAATCGGAACGGACAGTTAACTATGGCTACACCTTC. Protein: CASSQSERTVNYGYTF.